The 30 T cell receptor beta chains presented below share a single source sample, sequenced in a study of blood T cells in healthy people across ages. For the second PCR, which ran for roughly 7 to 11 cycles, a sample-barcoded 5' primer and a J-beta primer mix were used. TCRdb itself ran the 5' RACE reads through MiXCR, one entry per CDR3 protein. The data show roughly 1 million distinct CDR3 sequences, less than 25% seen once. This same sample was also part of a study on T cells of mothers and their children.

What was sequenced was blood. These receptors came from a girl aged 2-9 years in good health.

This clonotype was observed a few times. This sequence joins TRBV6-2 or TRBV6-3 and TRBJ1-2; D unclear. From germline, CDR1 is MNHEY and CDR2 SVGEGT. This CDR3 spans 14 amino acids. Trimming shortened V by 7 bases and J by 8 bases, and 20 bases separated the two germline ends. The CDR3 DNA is TGTGCCAGCACTCAAAACCCGGGGTCAGACGGCTACACCTTC. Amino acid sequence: CASTQNPGSDGYTF.

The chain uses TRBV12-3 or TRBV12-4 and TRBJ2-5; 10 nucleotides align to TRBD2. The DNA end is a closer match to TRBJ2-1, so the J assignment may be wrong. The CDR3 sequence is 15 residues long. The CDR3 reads CASNEREGVLKEQFF. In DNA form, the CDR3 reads TGTGCCAGCAACGAGCGGGAGGGCGTTCTAAAGGAGCAGTTCTTC.

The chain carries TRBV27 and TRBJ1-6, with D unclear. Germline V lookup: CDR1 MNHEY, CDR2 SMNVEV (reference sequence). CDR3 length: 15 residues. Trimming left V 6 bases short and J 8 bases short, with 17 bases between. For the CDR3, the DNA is TGTGCCAGCAGCTCCCCCCAATCAAATCATTCACCCCTCCACTTT. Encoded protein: CASSSPQSNHSPLHF.

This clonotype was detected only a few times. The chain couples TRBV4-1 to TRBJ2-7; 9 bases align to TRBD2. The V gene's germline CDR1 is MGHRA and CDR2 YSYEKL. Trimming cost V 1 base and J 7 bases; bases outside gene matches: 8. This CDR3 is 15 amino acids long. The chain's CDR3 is CASSQVAGAPQEQYF. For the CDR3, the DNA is TGCGCCAGCAGCCAAGTAGCGGGAGCTCCTCAAGAGCAGTACTTC.

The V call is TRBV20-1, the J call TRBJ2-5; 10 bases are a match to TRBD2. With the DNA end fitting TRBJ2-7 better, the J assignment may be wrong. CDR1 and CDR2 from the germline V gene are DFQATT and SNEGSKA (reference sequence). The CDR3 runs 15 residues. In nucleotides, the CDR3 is TGCAGTGCTAGAGATAGCGGGGGGTTAACCTACGAGCAGTACTTC. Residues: CSARDSGGLTYEQYF.

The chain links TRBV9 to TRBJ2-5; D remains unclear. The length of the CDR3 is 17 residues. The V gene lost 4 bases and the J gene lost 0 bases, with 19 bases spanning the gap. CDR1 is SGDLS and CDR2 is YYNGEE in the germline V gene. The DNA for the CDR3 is TGTGCCAGCAGCCCTCCGTCCGGAAACCTGAACCAAGAGACCCAGTACTTC. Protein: CASSPPSGNLNQETQYF. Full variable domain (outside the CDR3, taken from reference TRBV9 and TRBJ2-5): DSGVTQTPKHLITATGQRVTLRCSPRSGDLSVYWYQQSLDQGLQFLIQYYNGEERAKGNILERFSAQQFPDLHSELNLSSLELGDSALYFCASSPPSGNLNQETQYFGPGTRLLVL.

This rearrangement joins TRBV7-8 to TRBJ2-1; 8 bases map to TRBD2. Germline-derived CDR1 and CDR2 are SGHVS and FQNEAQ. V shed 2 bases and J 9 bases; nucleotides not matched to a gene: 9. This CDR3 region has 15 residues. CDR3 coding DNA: TGTGCCAGCAGCTTATCCGGGGGGGCTTTAATTGAGCAGTTCTTC. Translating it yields CASSLSGGALIEQFF.

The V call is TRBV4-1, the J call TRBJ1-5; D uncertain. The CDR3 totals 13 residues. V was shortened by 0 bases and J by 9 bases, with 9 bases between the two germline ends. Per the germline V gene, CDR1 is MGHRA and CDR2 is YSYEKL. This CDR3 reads CASSQEDSRPQHF. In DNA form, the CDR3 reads TGCGCCAGCAGCCAAGAAGATTCGCGGCCCCAGCATTTT.

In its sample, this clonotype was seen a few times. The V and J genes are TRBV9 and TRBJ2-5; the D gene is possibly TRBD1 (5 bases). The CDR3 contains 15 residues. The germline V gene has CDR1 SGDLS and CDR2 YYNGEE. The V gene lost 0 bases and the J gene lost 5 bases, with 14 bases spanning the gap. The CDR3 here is CASSVEGAYTETQYF. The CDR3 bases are TGTGCCAGCAGCGTAGAAGGGGCGTATACGGAGACCCAGTACTTC.

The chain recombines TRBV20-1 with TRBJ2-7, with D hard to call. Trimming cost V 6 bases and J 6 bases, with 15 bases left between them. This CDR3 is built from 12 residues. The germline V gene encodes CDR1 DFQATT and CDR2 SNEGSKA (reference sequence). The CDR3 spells CSAANPGAEQYF. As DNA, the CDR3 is TGCAGTGCCGCAAACCCAGGTGCCGAGCAGTACTTC.

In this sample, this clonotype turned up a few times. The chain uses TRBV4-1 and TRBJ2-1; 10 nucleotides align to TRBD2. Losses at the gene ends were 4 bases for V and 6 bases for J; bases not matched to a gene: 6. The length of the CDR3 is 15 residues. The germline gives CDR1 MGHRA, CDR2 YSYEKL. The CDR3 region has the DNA TGCGCCAGCAGCCCGGGACTAGCGACGCCCAATGAGCAGTTCTTC. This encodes CASSPGLATPNEQFF.

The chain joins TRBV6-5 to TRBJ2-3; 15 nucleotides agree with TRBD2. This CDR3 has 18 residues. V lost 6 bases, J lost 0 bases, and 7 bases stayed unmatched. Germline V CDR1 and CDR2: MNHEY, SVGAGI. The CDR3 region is CASRPGLAGGSSTDTQYF. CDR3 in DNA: TGTGCCAGCAGACCCGGACTAGCGGGGGGGTCTAGCACAGATACGCAGTATTTT.

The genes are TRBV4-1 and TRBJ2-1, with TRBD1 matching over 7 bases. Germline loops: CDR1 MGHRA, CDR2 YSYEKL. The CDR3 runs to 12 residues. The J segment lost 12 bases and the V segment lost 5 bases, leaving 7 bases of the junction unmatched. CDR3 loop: CASSTGAGGQFF. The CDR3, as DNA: TGCGCCAGCAGCACAGGGGCAGGAGGGCAGTTCTTC.

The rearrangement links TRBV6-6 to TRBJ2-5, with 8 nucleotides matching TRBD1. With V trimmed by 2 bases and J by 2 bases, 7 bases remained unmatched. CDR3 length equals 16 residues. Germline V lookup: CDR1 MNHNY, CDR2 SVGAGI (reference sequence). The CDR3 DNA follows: TGTGCCAGCAGTTACCCCCGTGACAGGGGACAAGAGACCCAGTACTTC. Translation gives CASSYPRDRGQETQYF.

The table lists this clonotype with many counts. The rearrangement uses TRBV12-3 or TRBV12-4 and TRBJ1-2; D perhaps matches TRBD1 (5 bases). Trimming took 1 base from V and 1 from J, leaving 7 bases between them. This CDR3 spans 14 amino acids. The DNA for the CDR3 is TGTGCCAGCAGTTTAGGAGGGGTTAACTATGGCTACACCTTC. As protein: CASSLGGVNYGYTF.

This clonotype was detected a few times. CDR3 region: CASGDPNTEAFF. The CDR3 nucleotides read TGTGCCAGCGGGGACCCGAACACTGAAGCTTTCTTT. The V call is TRBV27, the J call TRBJ1-1; possibly TRBD1 for D (5 bases). Germline assignment: CDR1 MNHEY and CDR2 SMNVEV (reference sequence). V was cut by 8 bases and J by 1 base, with 8 bases left in between. The CDR3 consists of 12 residues.

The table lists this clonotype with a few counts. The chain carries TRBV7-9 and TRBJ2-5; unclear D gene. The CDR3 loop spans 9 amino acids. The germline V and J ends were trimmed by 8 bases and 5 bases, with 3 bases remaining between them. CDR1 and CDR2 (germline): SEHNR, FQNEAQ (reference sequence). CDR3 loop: CASPETQYF. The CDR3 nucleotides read TGTGCCAGCCCTGAGACCCAGTACTTC.

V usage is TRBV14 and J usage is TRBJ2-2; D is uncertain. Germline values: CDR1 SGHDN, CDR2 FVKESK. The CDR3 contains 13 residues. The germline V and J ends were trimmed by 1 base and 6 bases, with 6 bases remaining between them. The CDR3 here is CASSQVIPGELFF. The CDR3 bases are TGTGCCAGCAGCCAAGTAATTCCCGGGGAGCTGTTTTTT.

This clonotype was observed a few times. CDR3 DNA: TGCAGCGTTGAGGTCCGGACCTCCTACAATGAGCAGTTCTTC. Protein: CSVEVRTSYNEQFF. The genes are TRBV29-1 and TRBJ2-1; D not certain. Germline CDR1 and CDR2: SQVTM and ANQGSEA. CDR3 length: 14 amino acids. V lost 3 bases and J 0 bases, leaving 9 bases between the germline ends.

The CDR3 DNA reads TGTGCCAGCAGCGCTCGGAGCGGGGGCGCCACCTACAATGAGCAGTTCTTC. This sequence encodes CASSARSGGATYNEQFF. The V call is TRBV6-1, the J call TRBJ2-1; 8 positions match TRBD2. CDR3 size: 17 residues. The V segment lost 6 bases and the J segment 2 bases; nucleotides outside the gene matches: 12. The germline V gene encodes CDR1 MNHNS and CDR2 SASEGT.

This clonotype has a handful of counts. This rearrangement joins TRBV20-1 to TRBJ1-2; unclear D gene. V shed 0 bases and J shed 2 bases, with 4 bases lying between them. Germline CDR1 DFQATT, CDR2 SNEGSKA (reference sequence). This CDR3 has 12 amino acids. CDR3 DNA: TGCAGTGCTAGAGAACGGAACTATGGCTACACCTTC. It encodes CSARERNYGYTF.

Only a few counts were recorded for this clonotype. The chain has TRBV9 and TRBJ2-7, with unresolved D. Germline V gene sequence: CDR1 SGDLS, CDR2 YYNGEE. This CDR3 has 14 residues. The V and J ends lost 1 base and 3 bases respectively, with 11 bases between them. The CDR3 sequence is CASSVSQLNYEQYF. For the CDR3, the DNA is TGTGCCAGCAGCGTATCCCAGTTAAACTACGAGCAGTACTTC.

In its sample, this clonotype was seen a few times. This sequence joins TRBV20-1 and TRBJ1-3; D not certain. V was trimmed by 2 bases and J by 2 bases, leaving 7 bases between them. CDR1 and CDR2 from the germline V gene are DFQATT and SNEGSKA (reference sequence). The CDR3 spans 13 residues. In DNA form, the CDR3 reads TGCAGTGCTAGAATCGGGGCTGGAAACACCATATATTTT. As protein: CSARIGAGNTIYF.

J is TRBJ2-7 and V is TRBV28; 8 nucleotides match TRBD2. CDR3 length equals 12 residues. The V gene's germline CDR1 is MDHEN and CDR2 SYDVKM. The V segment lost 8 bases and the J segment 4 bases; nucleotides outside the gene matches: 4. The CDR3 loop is CASAASGYEQYF. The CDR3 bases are TGTGCCAGCGCGGCTAGCGGGTACGAGCAGTACTTC.

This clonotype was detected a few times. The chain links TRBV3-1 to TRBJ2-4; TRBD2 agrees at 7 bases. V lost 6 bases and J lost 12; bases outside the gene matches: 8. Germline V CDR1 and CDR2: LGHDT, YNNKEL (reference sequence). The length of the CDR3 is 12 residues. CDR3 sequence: CASSFTSDPQYF. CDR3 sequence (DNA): TGTGCCAGCAGTTTCACTAGCGACCCTCAGTACTTC.

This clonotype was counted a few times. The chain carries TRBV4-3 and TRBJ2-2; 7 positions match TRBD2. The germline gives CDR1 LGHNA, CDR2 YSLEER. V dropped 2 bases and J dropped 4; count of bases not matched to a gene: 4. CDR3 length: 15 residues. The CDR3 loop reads CASSQLAAGTGELFF. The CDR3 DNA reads TGCGCCAGCAGCCAACTAGCGGCGGGCACCGGGGAGCTGTTTTTT.

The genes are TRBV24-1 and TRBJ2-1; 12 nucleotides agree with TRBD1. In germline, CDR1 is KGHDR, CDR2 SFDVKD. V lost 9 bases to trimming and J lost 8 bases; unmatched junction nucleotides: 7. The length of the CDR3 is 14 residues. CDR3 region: CATRDRGLFDEQFF. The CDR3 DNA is TGTGCCACCCGGGACAGGGGGCTTTTCGATGAGCAGTTCTTC.

CDR3 loop: CASSVGRTSSEQFF. CDR3 nucleotide sequence: TGTGCCAGCAGTGTAGGGAGGACTAGCTCGGAGCAGTTCTTC. The rearrangement joins TRBV27 to TRBJ2-1; 8 bases map to TRBD2. Germline V gene data show CDR1 as MNHEY and CDR2 as SMNVEV (reference sequence). The ends lost 5 bases at V and 10 bases at J; junction bases unmatched: 10. This CDR3 has 14 residues.

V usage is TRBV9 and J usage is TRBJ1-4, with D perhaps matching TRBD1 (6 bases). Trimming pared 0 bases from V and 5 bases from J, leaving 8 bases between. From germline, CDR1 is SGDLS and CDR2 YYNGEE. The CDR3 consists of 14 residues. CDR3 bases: TGTGCCAGCAGCGTAGGGGGGCTGAATGAAAAACTGTTTTTT. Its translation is CASSVGGLNEKLFF.

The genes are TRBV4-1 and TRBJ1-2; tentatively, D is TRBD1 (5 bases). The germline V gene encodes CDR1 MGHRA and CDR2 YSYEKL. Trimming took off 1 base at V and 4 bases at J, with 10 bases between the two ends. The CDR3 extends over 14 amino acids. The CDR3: CASSQVSGIYGYTF. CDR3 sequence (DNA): TGCGCCAGCAGCCAAGTTTCAGGGATCTATGGCTACACCTTC.